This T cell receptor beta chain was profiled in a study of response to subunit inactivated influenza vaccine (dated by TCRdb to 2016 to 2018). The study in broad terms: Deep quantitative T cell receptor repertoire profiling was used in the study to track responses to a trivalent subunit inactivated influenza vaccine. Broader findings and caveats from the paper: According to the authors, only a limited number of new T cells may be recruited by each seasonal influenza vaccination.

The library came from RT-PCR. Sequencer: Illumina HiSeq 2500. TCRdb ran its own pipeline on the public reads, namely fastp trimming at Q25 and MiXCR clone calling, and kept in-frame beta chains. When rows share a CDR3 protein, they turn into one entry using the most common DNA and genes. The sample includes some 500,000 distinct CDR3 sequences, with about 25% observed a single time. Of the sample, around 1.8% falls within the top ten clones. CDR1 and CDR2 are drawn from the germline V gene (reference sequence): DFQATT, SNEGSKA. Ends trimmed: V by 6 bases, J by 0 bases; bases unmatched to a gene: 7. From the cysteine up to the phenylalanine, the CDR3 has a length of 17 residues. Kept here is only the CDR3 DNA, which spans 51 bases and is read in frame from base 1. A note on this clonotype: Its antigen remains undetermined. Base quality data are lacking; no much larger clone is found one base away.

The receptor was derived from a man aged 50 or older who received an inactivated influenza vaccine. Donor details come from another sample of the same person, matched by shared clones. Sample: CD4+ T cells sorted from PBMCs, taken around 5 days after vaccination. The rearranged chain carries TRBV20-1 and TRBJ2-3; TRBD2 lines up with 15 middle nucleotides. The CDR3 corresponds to CSAGLAGGTSSTDTQYF. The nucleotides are TGCAGTGCAGGACTAGCGGGGGGGACGTCTAGCACAGATACGCAGTATTTT.